These 26 T cell receptor beta chains were all obtained from the same sample, sequenced in a study of T cell changes during pregnancy in multiple sclerosis (dated by TCRdb to about 2019). Library construction relied on the immunoSEQ multiplex PCR assay. This immuneACCESS table, as held by TCRdb, lists in-frame sequences with V and J called but not all clones. Of the missing ones, under half trace to an unresolved V gene in checked studies; the others have no known cause. Present in this sample are around 100,000 clones, just over 90% of which were seen just once. The top ten clonotypes cover about 3% of the sample. Sequencing used peripheral blood, obtained after pregnancy. These receptors were taken from a female donor with multiple sclerosis, enrolled in a pregnancy study.

The CDR3 DNA sequence: TGTGCCAGCACCTGGGGGGCCGGGGAGCTGTTTTTT. Translated, it gives CASTWGAGELFF. The rearrangement uses TRBV11-2 and TRBJ2-2; a weak D match, TRBD2 (6 bases). This CDR3 is 12 amino acids long. V lost 7 bases and J lost 6, with 9 bases in between. Germline V gene sequence: CDR1 SGHAT, CDR2 FQNNGV.

The rearrangement joins TRBV19 to TRBJ1-5; 9 bases match TRBD1. Per the germline V gene, CDR1 is LNHDA and CDR2 is SQIVND (reference sequence). This CDR3 is 15 amino acids long. With 6 bases clipped from V and 0 bases from J, the junction kept 3 bases outside the gene matches. The CDR3 loop reads CASSRDRDSNQPQHF. DNA for the CDR3: TGTGCCAGTAGCCGGGACAGGGATAGCAATCAGCCCCAGCATTTT. The entire variable domain, with the rest obtained from reference TRBV19 and TRBJ1-5, is as follows: DGGITQSPKYLFRKEGQNVTLSCEQNLNHDAMYWYRQDPGQGLRLIYYSQIVNDFQKGDIAEGYSVSREKKESFPLTVTSAQKNPTAFYLCASSRDRDSNQPQHFGDGTRLSIL.

This chain links TRBV2 with TRBJ2-2; 14 bases agree with TRBD2. The CDR3 runs 17 residues. Germline loops: CDR1 SNHLY, CDR2 FYNNEI. V lost 3 bases, J lost 6 bases, and 6 bases stayed unmatched. The CDR3 DNA is TGTGCCAGCAGTGACGAGGGACTAGCGGGGGCGTCCGGGGAGCTGTTTTTT. Its translation is CASSDEGLAGASGELFF.

J is TRBJ2-3 and V is TRBV16; tentative D call: TRBD1 (6 bases). V lost 1 base and J 5 bases, leaving 10 bases between the germline ends. The CDR3 spans 14 residues. In germline, CDR1 is KGHSY, CDR2 FQNENV. CDR3 protein: CASSQWAGEDTQYF. The DNA for the CDR3 is TGTGCCAGCAGCCAATGGGCAGGGGAAGATACGCAGTATTTT.

This chain connects TRBV6-1 to TRBJ2-7; TRBD1 is a possible D gene (5 bases). CDR1 is MNHNS, CDR2 SASEGT, per germline. The V end was cut by 3 bases, the J end by 7 bases, with 19 bases between. This CDR3 region has 15 residues. The CDR3 loop reads CASSEPIQGIGEQYF. CDR3 nucleotides: TGTGCCAGCAGTGAGCCGATTCAGGGAATAGGGGAGCAGTACTTC.

The chain couples TRBV7-2 to TRBJ2-5, with D uncertain. V was clipped by 6 bases and J by 6 bases, with 8 bases between them. The CDR3 sequence is 11 residues long. Germline-derived CDR1 and CDR2 are SGHTA and FQGNSA. CDR3 loop: CASSLAQTQYF. The CDR3 nucleotides are TGTGCCAGCAGTCTTGCGCAGACCCAGTACTTC.

The chain recombines TRBV5-1 with TRBJ1-3, with D unresolved. The V end was cut by 5 bases, the J end by 1 base, with 7 bases between. CDR1 is SGHRS and CDR2 is YFSETQ in the germline V gene. The CDR3 is 13 amino acids. CDR3 loop: CASSGLSGNTIYF. As DNA, the CDR3 is TGCGCCAGCAGTGGACTTTCTGGAAACACCATATATTTT.

This chain joins TRBV28 and TRBJ1-1; D is perhaps TRBD1 (5 bases). The germline V gene encodes CDR1 MDHEN and CDR2 SYDVKM. V was cut by 6 bases and J by 0 bases, with 17 bases left in between. The CDR3 sequence is 16 residues long. This CDR3 reads CASSLPRGKMNTEAFF. The CDR3, as DNA: TGTGCCAGCAGCCTGCCCCGGGGGAAGATGAACACTGAAGCTTTCTTT.

The V call is TRBV7-9, the J call TRBJ1-4; 9 nucleotides align to TRBD1. Germline V gene sequence: CDR1 SEHNR, CDR2 FQNEAQ (reference sequence). The CDR3 runs to 17 residues. After removal of 5 bases from V and 10 bases from J, the junction contained 17 bases not matched to a gene. Here the CDR3 reads CASSGTRSGQGSGKLFF. CDR3 DNA: TGTGCCAGCAGCGGAACCAGGTCGGGACAGGGTTCCGGAAAACTGTTTTTT.

The chain joins TRBV5-6 to TRBJ2-5; 10 positions agree with TRBD2. From germline, CDR1 is SGHDT and CDR2 YYEEEE. CDR3 size: 15 residues. V shed 1 base and J 5 bases; nucleotides not matched to a gene: 5. The CDR3 reads CASSLFASGGETQYF. The CDR3 DNA reads TGTGCCAGCAGCTTGTTCGCTAGCGGGGGTGAGACCCAGTACTTC. The variable domain in full, with the rest retrieved from reference TRBV5-6 and TRBJ2-5, is DAGVTQSPTHLIKTRGQQVTLRCSPKSGHDTVSWYQQALGQGPQFIFQYYEEEERQRGNFPDRFSGHQFPNYSSELNVNALLLGDSALYLCASSLFASGGETQYFGPGTRLLVL.

A remark on this clone: One end of the junction varies from germline; a read error may be responsible. This chain connects TRBV5-1 to TRBJ2-5; 7 nucleotides match TRBD1. The CDR3 sequence is 12 residues long. CDR1 SGHRS and CDR2 YFSETQ come from the germline V gene. The CDR3, as DNA: TGCGCCAGCAGCTTGGAAAGGACAGGCTTGAACTTC. Protein sequence: CASSLERTGLNF.

This chain connects TRBV5-8 to TRBJ2-1; 8 bases are a match to TRBD1. There are 16 residues in the CDR3. The ends lost 4 bases at V and 3 bases at J; junction bases unmatched: 9. The germline gives CDR1 SGHTS, CDR2 YDEGEE. Here the CDR3 reads CASSQTDREYYNEQFF. For the CDR3, the DNA is TGTGCCAGCAGCCAAACGGACAGGGAGTACTACAATGAGCAGTTCTTC. The full variable domain, completed using reference TRBV5-8 and TRBJ2-1, is EAGVTQSPTHLIKTRGQQATLRCSPISGHTSVYWYQQALGLGLQFLLWYDEGEERNRGNFPPRFSGRQFPNYSSELNVNALELEDSALYLCASSQTDREYYNEQFFGPGTRLTVL.

The chain uses TRBV9 and TRBJ2-3, with TRBD2 as a possible D gene (6 bases). CDR1 is SGDLS and CDR2 is YYNGEE in the germline V gene. This CDR3 is 15 amino acids long. The V end was cut by 4 bases, the J end by 2 bases, with 14 bases between. CDR3 loop: CASSFSGYYTDTQYF. The CDR3 region has the DNA TGTGCCAGCAGCTTTAGCGGCTACTACACAGATACGCAGTATTTT.

The chain couples TRBV6-1 to TRBJ1-2; D perhaps matches TRBD1 (6 bases). Germline V lookup: CDR1 MNHNS, CDR2 SASEGT. The germline V and J ends were trimmed by 1 base and 7 bases, with 19 bases remaining between them. CDR3 length equals 16 residues. CDR3 bases: TGTGCCAGCAGTGAAGGGGGCTGGTTAACAGGGAGTGGCTACACCTTC. Amino acids: CASSEGGWLTGSGYTF.

The rearrangement uses TRBV19 and TRBJ2-7, with D possibly matching TRBD1 (5 bases). The CDR3 is made up of 14 amino acids. Deletions cut 1 base from V and 3 bases from J, with 10 bases between. CDR1 and CDR2 from the germline V gene are LNHDA and SQIVND (reference sequence). The CDR3 DNA sequence: TGTGCCAGTAGTATAGGAGGCCAGGGCTACGAGCAGTACTTC. It is translated as CASSIGGQGYEQYF.

V is TRBV5-8 and J is TRBJ2-7, with TRBD2 as a possible D gene (6 bases). The CDR3 extends over 14 amino acids. Germline CDR1 reads SGHTS; CDR2 reads YDEGEE. The CDR3 DNA follows: TGTGCTAACACCCTAGGACTATTAAAGGTCGAGCAGTACTTC. Its protein product is CANTLGLLKVEQYF.

The chain is built from TRBV5-1 and TRBJ1-2; TRBD1 agrees at 10 bases. CDR1 is SGHRS, CDR2 YFSETQ, per germline. This CDR3 region has 19 residues. V lost 3 bases to trimming and J lost 7 bases; unmatched junction nucleotides: 21. The CDR3 nucleotides are TGCGCCAGCAGCTCAGGGGGGACAGGGGAATTTCAAGTCTATCTTGGCTACACCTTC. Translation gives CASSSGGTGEFQVYLGYTF.

The chain combines TRBV2 with TRBJ1-5; D perhaps matches TRBD1 (6 bases). The CDR3 runs to 14 residues. Trimming left V 5 bases short and J 4 bases short, with 12 bases between. CDR1 is SNHLY and CDR2 is FYNNEI in the germline V gene. The CDR3 reads CASSPGHRNQPQHF. CDR3 sequence (DNA): TGTGCCAGCAGTCCGGGACACCGAAATCAGCCCCAGCATTTT. The variable domain in full, with the rest retrieved from reference TRBV2 and TRBJ1-5, is EPEVTQTPSHQVTQMGQEVILRCVPISNHLYFYWYRQILGQKVEFLVSFYNNEISEKSEIFDDQFSVERPDGSNFTLKIRSTKLEDSAMYFCASSPGHRNQPQHFGDGTRLSIL.

The chain links TRBV2 to TRBJ1-5; the D is unclear. The CDR3 is made up of 14 amino acids. CDR1 is SNHLY, CDR2 FYNNEI, per germline. With 1 base removed from V and 1 base from J, the gap between germline ends came to 5 bases. CDR3 nucleotide sequence: TGTGCCAGCAGTGAAGGAGAAAGCAATCAGCCCCAGCATTTT. Translating it yields CASSEGESNQPQHF.

The chain employs TRBV11-2 and TRBJ2-7; D not certain. Trimming pared 1 base from V and 7 bases from J, leaving 8 bases between. The germline V gene encodes CDR1 SGHAT and CDR2 FQNNGV. The CDR3 has 12 amino acids. The CDR3 spells CASSLVFGEQYF. The CDR3 DNA sequence: TGTGCCAGCAGCTTAGTGTTCGGGGAGCAGTACTTC. The full variable domain, in which reference TRBV11-2 and TRBJ2-7 provide the parts outside the CDR3, is EAGVAQSPRYKIIEKRQSVAFWCNPISGHATLYWYQQILGQGPKLLIQFQNNGVVDDSQLPKDRFSAERLKGVDSTLKIQPAKLEDSAVYLCASSLVFGEQYFGPGTRLTVT.

The rearrangement links TRBV4-1 to TRBJ2-2; TRBD2 agrees at 10 bases. Germline V CDR1 and CDR2: MGHRA, YSYEKL. Losses at the gene ends were 3 bases for V and 8 bases for J; bases not matched to a gene: 9. The CDR3 sequence is 16 residues long. Written as DNA, the CDR3 is TGCGCCAGCAGCCAGAGCGGGGGGGCAGATATGGGGGAGCTGTTTTTT. Protein product: CASSQSGGADMGELFF.

The gene calls are TRBV19 and TRBJ1-2, with TRBD1 matching over 7 bases. The V segment lost 4 bases and the J segment 3 bases; nucleotides outside the gene matches: 8. Germline V lookup: CDR1 LNHDA, CDR2 SQIVND (reference sequence). This CDR3 is built from 15 residues. The CDR3: CASSRDSQTYYGYTF. For the CDR3, the DNA is TGTGCCAGTAGTAGGGACAGCCAGACGTACTATGGCTACACCTTC.

V usage is TRBV20-1 and J usage is TRBJ2-5, with D uncertain. The CDR3 totals 11 residues. V was shortened by 7 bases and J by 3 bases, with 9 bases between the two germline ends. Germline values: CDR1 DFQATT, CDR2 SNEGSKA (reference sequence). In DNA, the CDR3 is TGCAGTGAGCTCCTTAAAGAGACCCAGTACTTC. Translating gives CSELLKETQYF.

The genes are TRBV7-2 and TRBJ1-1; 7 nucleotides agree with TRBD1. Germline loops: CDR1 SGHTA, CDR2 FQGNSA. The CDR3 runs 19 residues. With V trimmed by 1 base and J by 2 bases, 16 bases remained unmatched. The CDR3 loop reads CASSLVRQGELSRNTEAFF. In DNA form, the CDR3 reads TGTGCCAGCAGCTTAGTCCGACAGGGCGAACTTTCAAGAAACACTGAAGCTTTCTTT.

The chain recombines TRBV5-6 with TRBJ1-4; perhaps TRBD1 as D (6 bases). V gave up 4 bases and J gave up 4 bases, with 11 bases separating them. This CDR3 spans 14 amino acids. CDR1 and CDR2 (germline): SGHDT, YYEEEE. The CDR3 DNA reads TGTGCCAGCAGCCCCTGGACAGATAATGAAAAACTGTTTTTT. It yields the protein CASSPWTDNEKLFF. Based on the CDR3 plus reference TRBV5-6 and TRBJ1-4, the full variable domain is DAGVTQSPTHLIKTRGQQVTLRCSPKSGHDTVSWYQQALGQGPQFIFQYYEEEERQRGNFPDRFSGHQFPNYSSELNVNALLLGDSALYLCASSPWTDNEKLFFGSGTQLSVL.

This sequence joins TRBV27 and TRBJ2-2; TRBD2 might be the D (6 bases). V lost 4 bases and J 6 bases, leaving 21 bases between the germline ends. In germline, CDR1 is MNHEY, CDR2 SMNVEV (reference sequence). This CDR3 has 17 residues. The CDR3 coding sequence is TGTGCCAGCAGTTGGGGTAAACTAGCAGGGCAGGCCGGGGAGCTGTTTTTT. Residues: CASSWGKLAGQAGELFF.